This T cell receptor beta chain was found in a study of T cell responses to AZD1222 COVID-19 vaccine. Repertoires were generated with immunoSEQ multiplex PCR, while TCRdb's copy carries only in-frame clones and drops some. The table lists 130,000 or so clones, around 88% of them singletons. This clone has just a few counts. The antigen is unknown. Study-level findings and limits: Vaccine-associated CD4 TCRs ranged over spike, dominating at 160-218 and 743-854. Of the AZD1222 recipients, only 5 or 6 were seropositive at baseline. Clonal diversity was possibly underestimated; the donors were predominantly white British and more often female.

This sample comprised peripheral blood, obtained on day 0 of MenACWY control vaccination. The sequence derives from an adult in good health.

The CDR3 DNA reads TGTGCCAGCAGCCCGGACGGCCCCAATCAGCCCCAGCATTTT. Its translation is CASSPDGPNQPQHF. V and J are TRBV6-5 and TRBJ1-5; no clear D gene. The CDR3 is made up of 14 amino acids. Germline V gives CDR1 MNHEY, CDR2 SVGAGI. Trimming removed 6 bases from V and 3 bases from J, with 12 bases in between.